The rows below give T cell receptor beta chains drawn from one sample of a study of blood T cell repertoires in COVID-19. This table comes from immunoSEQ multiplex PCR, and its TCRdb copy is limited to in-frame clones, with some not included. The repertoire holds just over 70,000 clones, with approximately 90% as singletons. The specimen was peripheral blood. The receptors shown here come from a human donor in a cohort sampled during active COVID-19. Each CDR3 is given with its conserved first and last residue. Fields, in order: V gene, clone size, D gene, J gene, CDR3 DNA, CDR3 protein. D genes are given only for firm matches. Expanded clones get a size class; other rows say once, few or many, or leave the size out.

v_gene: TRBV4-1
abundance: -
d_gene: -
j_gene: TRBJ2-7
CDR3nt: TGCGCCAGCAGCCGGTTAGAGGGGAGGTACGAGCAGTACTTC
CDR3aa: CASSRLEGRYEQYF

v_gene: TRBV11-2
abundance: -
d_gene: TRBD1
j_gene: TRBJ2-6
CDR3nt: TGTGCCAGCACCAACCCGACAGGGGGCACCTATGGGGCCAACGTCCTGACTTTC
CDR3aa: CASTNPTGGTYGANVLTF

v_gene: TRBV4-3
abundance: -
d_gene: TRBD1
j_gene: TRBJ1-2
CDR3nt: TGCGCCAGCAGCCACGTAACAGGGGCCCTAAGTCGGGGCTACACCTTC
CDR3aa: CASSHVTGALSRGYTF

v_gene: TRBV28
abundance: -
d_gene: TRBD1
j_gene: TRBJ1-6
CDR3nt: TGTGCCACCTCCCCTCCGGGACAGGGGGATTCACCCCTCCACTTT
CDR3aa: CATSPPGQGDSPLHF

v_gene: TRBV7-2
abundance: -
d_gene: -
j_gene: TRBJ1-1
CDR3nt: TGTGCCAGCAGCTTAGATCGACATCGTAGTGCTTTCTTT
CDR3aa: CASSLDRHRSAFF

v_gene: TRBV28
abundance: -
d_gene: TRBD1
j_gene: TRBJ1-2
CDR3nt: TGTGCCAGCAGCAGGACAGGGGAAAGCTATGGCTACACCTTC
CDR3aa: CASSRTGESYGYTF

v_gene: TRBV7-3
abundance: -
d_gene: TRBD1
j_gene: TRBJ2-5
CDR3nt: TGTGCCAGCAGCTTAAAGGCAGGGGGTAGTCAAGAGACCCAGTACTTC
CDR3aa: CASSLKAGGSQETQYF

v_gene: TRBV4-1
abundance: -
d_gene: -
j_gene: TRBJ2-6
CDR3nt: TGCGCCAGCAGCCAGGTCGACAGTACCAACGTCCTGACTTTC
CDR3aa: CASSQVDSTNVLTF

v_gene: TRBV2
abundance: -
d_gene: TRBD2
j_gene: TRBJ2-5
CDR3nt: TGTGCCAGCAGTGGAAGTGAGCGGGGGCTAGTTGAGACCCAGTACTTC
CDR3aa: CASSGSERGLVETQYF

v_gene: TRBV30
abundance: once
d_gene: -
j_gene: TRBJ1-4
CDR3nt: TGTGCCTGTTTAGGGGATGAAAAACTGTTTTTT
CDR3aa: CACLGDEKLFF

v_gene: TRBV7-2
abundance: -
d_gene: TRBD1
j_gene: TRBJ1-6
CDR3nt: TGTGCCAGCAGCCACGGACAGGGATCTTCACCCCTCCACTTT
CDR3aa: CASSHGQGSSPLHF

v_gene: TRBV6-5
abundance: -
d_gene: -
j_gene: TRBJ1-3
CDR3nt: TGTGCCAGCAGTTACGGAGGGAGTTCTGGAAACACCATATATTTT
CDR3aa: CASSYGGSSGNTIYF

v_gene: TRBV11-2
abundance: -
d_gene: -
j_gene: TRBJ2-1
CDR3nt: TGTGCCAGCAGCTTAGGTTGGTTAAGCGGACCGAATGAGCAGTTCTTC
CDR3aa: CASSLGWLSGPNEQFF

v_gene: TRBV14
abundance: -
d_gene: -
j_gene: TRBJ1-1
CDR3nt: TGTGCCAGCAGCCCGACGGGACTCACGAACACTGAAGCTTTCTTT
CDR3aa: CASSPTGLTNTEAFF

v_gene: TRBV11-2
abundance: -
d_gene: -
j_gene: TRBJ2-1
CDR3nt: TGTGCCAGCAGCTGGACCCGGGCTAGCCCCCGCACGCATGAGCAGTTCTTC
CDR3aa: CASSWTRASPRTHEQFF

v_gene: TRBV6-4
abundance: -
d_gene: -
j_gene: TRBJ1-2
CDR3nt: TGTGCCAGCAGTGACCCGGGCTATGGCTACACCTTC
CDR3aa: CASSDPGYGYTF

v_gene: TRBV28
abundance: -
d_gene: TRBD2
j_gene: TRBJ2-1
CDR3nt: TGTGCCAGCAGTACCTCGACTAGCGGAGGTTACAATGAGCAGTTCTTC
CDR3aa: CASSTSTSGGYNEQFF

v_gene: TRBV5-1
abundance: -
d_gene: TRBD2
j_gene: TRBJ2-1
CDR3nt: TGCGCCAGCGCTTCGCCGGGACTAGCGACGGGTGAGCAGTTCTTC
CDR3aa: CASASPGLATGEQFF

v_gene: TRBV5-4
abundance: -
d_gene: TRBD2
j_gene: TRBJ2-7
CDR3nt: TGTGCCAGCAGCTTGGTGTCCGGACTAGAATCCGAGCAGTACTTC
CDR3aa: CASSLVSGLESEQYF

v_gene: TRBV19
abundance: -
d_gene: TRBD1
j_gene: TRBJ2-7
CDR3nt: TGTGCCAGTAGCTCCCCGGGACAGGGTTTCTACGAGCAGTACTTC
CDR3aa: CASSSPGQGFYEQYF

v_gene: TRBV30
abundance: -
d_gene: -
j_gene: TRBJ2-1
CDR3nt: TGTGCCTGGAGGGGCAGCCCTAACCCCAATGAGCAGTTCTTC
CDR3aa: CAWRGSPNPNEQFF

v_gene: TRBV28
abundance: once
d_gene: -
j_gene: TRBJ2-7
CDR3nt: TGTGCCAGCAGTACTCCGGGCCAGGGCCCCTACGAGCAGTACTTC
CDR3aa: CASSTPGQGPYEQYF

v_gene: TRBV18
abundance: -
d_gene: TRBD1
j_gene: TRBJ2-7
CDR3nt: TGTGCCAGCTCAACGACAGGGGGCGACCTCTACGAGCAGTACTTC
CDR3aa: CASSTTGGDLYEQYF

v_gene: TRBV6-5
abundance: -
d_gene: -
j_gene: TRBJ1-4
CDR3nt: TGTGCCAGCAGTTACTCGGTACAGGACAATGAAAAACTGTTTTTT
CDR3aa: CASSYSVQDNEKLFF

v_gene: TRBV30
abundance: once
d_gene: TRBD1
j_gene: TRBJ1-6
CDR3nt: TGTGCCTTCACCGGGACAGGGGGTTCTAATTCACCCCTCCACTTT
CDR3aa: CAFTGTGGSNSPLHF

v_gene: TRBV5-4
abundance: once
d_gene: TRBD1
j_gene: TRBJ1-2
CDR3nt: TGTGCCATCGGACAGGACAGAAACTATGGCTACACCTTC
CDR3aa: CAIGQDRNYGYTF

v_gene: TRBV2
abundance: -
d_gene: -
j_gene: TRBJ2-7
CDR3nt: TGTGCCAGCAGTCAGGGGCCCTACGAGCAGTACTTC
CDR3aa: CASSQGPYEQYF

v_gene: TRBV2
abundance: -
d_gene: -
j_gene: TRBJ2-7
CDR3nt: TGTGCCAGCAGTGATAGCTCCTACGAGCAGTACTTC
CDR3aa: CASSDSSYEQYF

v_gene: TRBV6-6
abundance: few
d_gene: -
j_gene: TRBJ2-7
CDR3nt: TGTGCCAGCAGTTACTCCCGGGACAACTCCTACGAGCAGTACTTC
CDR3aa: CASSYSRDNSYEQYF

v_gene: TRBV10-2
abundance: -
d_gene: TRBD1
j_gene: TRBJ1-5
CDR3nt: TGCGCCAGCAGTGATGTGGGGACAGGCCTTCATCAGCCCCAGCATTTT
CDR3aa: CASSDVGTGLHQPQHF

v_gene: TRBV20-1
abundance: -
d_gene: -
j_gene: TRBJ2-7
CDR3nt: TGCAGTGCTATCTACTCCGGCGAGCAGTACTTC
CDR3aa: CSAIYSGEQYF